A single sample gave rise to the 20 T cell receptor beta chains below, sequenced in a study of CD8+CD57+ T cells in acquired aplastic anemia. The study profiled TCR beta VDJ and CDR3 using genomic DNA as template. TCRdb itself ran the reads through MiXCR, one entry per CDR3 protein. The sample contains some 150,000 distinct CDR3 sequences, around two fifths of which appear only once. The sample consisted of sorted CD4+, CD8+, or CD8+CD57+ T cells (not recorded which) from PBMCs. The source of these receptors is a human donor in good health, serving as a control.

This clonotype has a count of ten or more. The CDR3 DNA follows: TGCAGTGCTTACAGGGGGCAGAACACTGAAGCTTTCTTT. Its protein product is CSAYRGQNTEAFF. The chain recombines TRBV20-1 with TRBJ1-1; 9 bases align to TRBD1. Germline CDR1 and CDR2: DFQATT and SNEGSKA (reference sequence). The J segment lost 1 base and the V segment lost 5 bases, leaving 2 bases of the junction unmatched. The CDR3 spans 13 residues.

This clonotype was detected ten times or more. V is TRBV29-1 and J is TRBJ1-3; D is possibly TRBD1 (5 bases). CDR3 size: 14 residues. Germline assignment: CDR1 SQVTM and CDR2 ANQGSEA. Trimming shortened V by 3 bases and J by 0 bases, and 9 bases separated the two germline ends. The CDR3 spells CSVERGISGNTIYF. CDR3 coding DNA: TGCAGCGTTGAGCGGGGGATCTCTGGAAACACCATATATTTT.

This chain joins TRBV20-1 and TRBJ1-1; maybe TRBD1 (6 bases). Between the trimmed V and J ends, which lost 3 bases and 6 bases, there was a span of 17 bases. This CDR3 is 14 amino acids long. Per germline, CDR1 DFQATT and CDR2 SNEGSKA (reference sequence). CDR3 in amino acids: CSASNRVVGPEAFF. Here the CDR3 DNA reads TGCAGTGCTAGCAACAGGGTTGTGGGGCCTGAAGCTTTCTTT.

Ten or more counts support this clonotype. V is TRBV9 and J is TRBJ2-1; D perhaps matches TRBD2 (5 bases). CDR1 and CDR2 (germline): SGDLS, YYNGEE. V was trimmed by 3 bases and J by 3 bases, leaving 13 bases between them. This CDR3 is built from 15 residues. The CDR3 DNA is TGTGCCAGCAGCGCCGACTACCCAATCTACAATGAGCAGTTCTTC. Amino acids: CASSADYPIYNEQFF.

At least ten counts were recorded for this clonotype. The rearrangement joins TRBV5-1 to TRBJ1-1; the D is unclear. Trimming took off 3 bases at V and 6 bases at J, with 15 bases between the two ends. Germline V gene data show CDR1 as SGHRS and CDR2 as YFSETQ. The CDR3 is 14 amino acids. This CDR3 reads CASSSGLPPAEAFF. The CDR3 DNA reads TGCGCCAGCAGCTCCGGACTCCCTCCCGCTGAAGCTTTCTTT.

The V and J genes are TRBV15 and TRBJ2-3; D is unclear. Germline V gene sequence: CDR1 LNHNV, CDR2 YYDKDF (reference sequence). The CDR3 totals 14 residues. Trimming shortened V by 9 bases and J by 2 bases, and 15 bases separated the two germline ends. The CDR3 loop is CATSGPVFTDTQYF. The CDR3 DNA sequence: TGTGCCACATCCGGCCCCGTCTTCACAGATACGCAGTATTTT. Full variable domain (remainder filled in from reference TRBV15 and TRBJ2-3): DAMVIQNPRYQVTQFGKPVTLSCSQTLNHNVMYWYQQKSSQAPKLLFHYYDKDFNNEADTPDNFQSRRPNTSFCFLDIRSPGLGDTAMYLCATSGPVFTDTQYFGPGTRLTVL.

This clonotype was recorded many times. The CDR3 region is CASRSAGGGRTGELFF. In nucleotides, the CDR3 is TGTGCCAGCAGGTCCGCTGGGGGGGGAAGGACCGGGGAGCTGTTTTTT. The chain carries TRBV2 and TRBJ2-2, with 7 bases fitting TRBD2. The CDR3 is 16 residues long. The germline V gene encodes CDR1 SNHLY and CDR2 FYNNEI. V lost 6 bases to trimming and J lost 5 bases; unmatched junction nucleotides: 12.

Ten or more counts support this clonotype. V is TRBV11-2 and J is TRBJ2-7, with D possibly TRBD1 on 5 matching bases. CDR3 size: 15 residues. Trimming cost V 1 base and J 2 bases, with 12 bases left between them. Germline loops: CDR1 SGHAT, CDR2 FQNNGV. CDR3 nucleotides: TGTGCCAGCAGCTTAGTCCAGGGTAGGACCTACGAGCAGTACTTC. Translation gives CASSLVQGRTYEQYF.

This clonotype was seen more than once but under ten times. The rearrangement uses TRBV10-2 and TRBJ2-7; 7 positions match TRBD1. The CDR3 extends over 12 amino acids. Germline V gene data show CDR1 as WSHSY and CDR2 as SAAADI. V was pared by 7 bases and J by 3 bases, with 3 bases of the junction left unmatched. The CDR3 DNA sequence: TGCGCCAGCAATAACAGGGGCTACGAGCAGTACTTC. This translates into CASNNRGYEQYF.

This chain connects TRBV2 to TRBJ1-2; weak D call: TRBD1 (5 bases). In germline, CDR1 is SNHLY, CDR2 FYNNEI. V gave up 7 bases and J gave up 4 bases, with 13 bases separating them. This CDR3 spans 13 amino acids. The CDR3 nucleotides are TGTGCCAGCAAGGTGGGGCAGACCTATGGCTACACCTTC. As protein: CASKVGQTYGYTF.

The chain has TRBV19 and TRBJ2-1; weak D call: TRBD1 (6 bases). This CDR3 spans 12 amino acids. Germline assignment: CDR1 LNHDA and CDR2 SQIVND (reference sequence). With 6 bases removed from V and 10 bases from J, the gap between germline ends came to 13 bases. CDR3 sequence reads: CASSLTGREQFF. The CDR3 nucleotides read TGTGCCAGTAGCCTCACAGGGCGGGAGCAGTTCTTC. The full variable domain, with the rest looked up from reference TRBV19 and TRBJ2-1, is DGGITQSPKYLFRKEGQNVTLSCEQNLNHDAMYWYRQDPGQGLRLIYYSQIVNDFQKGDIAEGYSVSREKKESFPLTVTSAQKNPTAFYLCASSLTGREQFFGPGTRLTVL.

Notes on this clonotype: A much larger clone lies a single base off, so this may be a read error. The V call is TRBV10-3, the J call TRBJ2-7; perhaps TRBD2 as D (5 bases). The CDR3 sequence is 16 residues long. Germline assignment: CDR1 ENHRY and CDR2 SYGVKD. V was shortened by 3 bases and J by 1 base, with 16 bases between the two germline ends. The DNA of the CDR3 is TGTGCCATCAGTGAATTTCGTGGACTCGCTTCCTACGAGCAGTACTTC. Its translation is CAISEFRGLASYEQYF.

A remark on this clonotype: A much larger clone differs from this one at a single base, so this may be a read error. A read error is likely, as this CDR3 ends without the conserved phenylalanine or tryptophan. V gene TRBV4-1 combines with J gene TRBJ1-1; a weak D match, TRBD1 (5 bases). V was trimmed by 1 base and J by 1 base, leaving 10 bases between them. This CDR3 comprises 15 residues. CDR1 is MGHRA, CDR2 YSYEKL, per germline. The CDR3 region is CASSQGPTENTEAFS. The CDR3 DNA is TGCGCCAGCAGCCAAGGACCGACAGAGAACACTGAAGCTTTCTCT.

This rearrangement joins TRBV5-1 to TRBJ1-6; perhaps TRBD1 as D (6 bases). V was shortened by 3 bases and J by 8 bases, with 12 bases between the two germline ends. There are 14 residues in the CDR3. Germline-derived CDR1 and CDR2 are SGHRS and YFSETQ. CDR3 sequence: CASSSSGVDSPLHF. The CDR3 nucleotides are TGCGCCAGCAGCTCCTCAGGGGTGGATTCACCCCTCCACTTT.

This clonotype has ten or more counts. The DNA of the CDR3 is TGTGCCAGCTCCCGAAGAGATACGCAGTATTTT. This translates into CASSRRDTQYF. The rearrangement uses TRBV18 and TRBJ2-3; D gene uncertain. Between the trimmed V and J ends, which lost 6 bases and 5 bases, there was a span of 6 bases. The germline CDR1 and CDR2 sequences are KGHSH and LQKENI. CDR3 size: 11 residues. Filled out from reference TRBV18 and TRBJ2-3, the complete variable domain reads NAGVMQNPRHLVRRRGQEARLRCSPMKGHSHVYWYRQLPEEGLKFMVYLQKENIIDESGMPKERFSAEFPKEGPSILRIQQVVRGDSAAYFCASSRRDTQYFGPGTRLTVL.

The CDR3 loop reads CSVETGAGTEAFF. Written as DNA, the CDR3 is TGCAGCGTTGAAACAGGGGCCGGCACTGAAGCTTTCTTT. The gene calls are TRBV29-1 and TRBJ1-1; 7 nucleotides line up with TRBD1. V was clipped by 2 bases and J by 4 bases; unmatched bases: 4. Per germline, CDR1 SQVTM and CDR2 ANQGSEA. This CDR3 comprises 13 residues.

This clonotype has at least ten counts. The CDR3 region has the DNA TGCAGCGCCGAGACAAGAACGGACACTGAAGCTTTCTTT. Protein sequence: CSAETRTDTEAFF. The V gene is TRBV29-1, the J gene TRBJ1-1; D call uncertain. Trimming removed 7 bases at V and 3 bases at J, with 15 bases between. The CDR3 is 13 residues long. CDR1 is SQVTM and CDR2 is ANQGSEA in the germline V gene.

There are many counts of this clonotype. One junction end does not reproduce the germline sequence, and a read error may be involved. In DNA form, the CDR3 reads TGCGCCAGCAGTGCGTCCCCAGTCTACCAGCAGTACTTC. This sequence encodes CASSASPVYQQYF. The rearrangement uses TRBV10-2 and TRBJ2-7; D uncertain. This CDR3 is built from 13 residues. CDR1 and CDR2 from the germline V gene are WSHSY and SAAADI.

The V call is TRBV20-1, the J call TRBJ2-3; 9 nucleotides line up with TRBD2. The length of the CDR3 is 14 residues. J gave up 2 bases and V 4 bases, and 4 bases lay outside the gene matches. Germline loops: CDR1 DFQATT, CDR2 SNEGSKA (reference sequence). In nucleotides, the CDR3 is TGCAGTGCTACTCTAGCGGGGATCACAGATACGCAGTATTTT. This sequence encodes CSATLAGITDTQYF.

This clonotype was found many times. The V call is TRBV15, the J call TRBJ2-1, with TRBD2 as a possible D gene (7 bases). CDR1 and CDR2 from the germline V gene are LNHNV and YYDKDF (reference sequence). The CDR3 totals 15 residues. Between the trimmed V and J ends, which lost 8 bases and 8 bases, there was a span of 22 bases. CDR3 amino acids: CATQRGGGLRDEQFF. CDR3 in DNA: TGTGCCACCCAACGTGGGGGGGGCCTCAGGGATGAGCAGTTCTTC.